Listed below are T cell receptor beta chains from one sample, sequenced in a study of Ad26.COV2.S vaccination and SARS-CoV-2 variants. Generated by immunoSEQ multiplex PCR, the TCRdb table keeps only in-frame clones and is missing some. The sample shows some 190,000 clones, around 85% of them seen only once. The specimen was peripheral blood, collected after recovery from COVID-19. These receptors came from a human donor who had recovered from COVID-19. Both conserved end residues are part of each CDR3. Fields, in order: D gene, V gene, J gene, clone size, CDR3 protein, CDR3 DNA. A D gene is named only where the DNA matches it firmly. Part of the rows lack a size; the others show once, few, many or a class for expanded clones.

NA	TRBV19	TRBJ2-5	NA	CATARRVSVAETQYF	TGTGCCACCGCTCGAAGGGTCTCGGTGGCTGAGACCCAGTACTTC
NA	TRBV7-9	TRBJ2-5	NA	CASSLDGVQETQYF	TGTGCCAGCAGCTTAGACGGGGTCCAAGAGACCCAGTACTTC
NA	TRBV2	TRBJ1-3	NA	CASSARSAAGNTIYF	TGTGCCAGCAGTGCACGCTCGGCCGCCGGAAACACCATATATTTT
NA	TRBV7-9	TRBJ1-2	NA	CASSLARVGSYGYTF	TGTGCCAGCAGCTTAGCGCGGGTCGGAAGCTATGGCTACACCTTC
NA	TRBV12-3/TRBV12-4	TRBJ1-2	NA	CASSYRGPLTF	TGTGCCAGCAGTTATAGAGGGCCTCTCACCTTC
TRBD1	TRBV9	TRBJ1-5	NA	CASSQGASNQPQHF	TGTGCCAGCAGTCAGGGGGCGAGCAATCAGCCCCAGCATTTT
TRBD1	TRBV6-6	TRBJ1-1	NA	CASSYTGTATEAFF	TGTGCCAGCAGTTACACCGGGACAGCCACTGAAGCTTTCTTT
TRBD1	TRBV19	TRBJ2-7	NA	CASSMASGTGAYEQYF	TGTGCCAGTAGTATGGCTTCCGGGACAGGGGCCTACGAGCAGTACTTC
TRBD1	TRBV6-5	TRBJ2-7	NA	CASSSSTGAYEQYF	TGTGCCAGCAGTTCGAGTACAGGGGCCTACGAGCAGTACTTC
NA	TRBV6-5	TRBJ1-1	NA	CASSQGTDQAFF	TGTGCCAGCAGTCAGGGGACTGACCAAGCTTTCTTT
NA	TRBV12-3/TRBV12-4	TRBJ1-5	NA	CASSLALGQPQHF	TGTGCCAGCAGTTTAGCGCTGGGTCAGCCCCAGCATTTT
TRBD2	TRBV19	TRBJ2-1	NA	CASTSGRTYNEQFF	TGTGCCAGTACTAGCGGGAGAACCTACAATGAGCAGTTCTTC
TRBD2	TRBV4-2	TRBJ2-7	NA	CASSQDQGLAGYTYEQYF	TGTGCCAGCAGCCAAGATCAGGGGCTAGCGGGGTACACCTACGAGCAGTACTTC
NA	TRBV5-5	TRBJ2-5	NA	CASSLIWAQETQYF	TGTGCCAGCAGCTTGATCTGGGCTCAAGAGACCCAGTACTTC
TRBD2	TRBV4-1	TRBJ2-7	NA	CASSQERTSGSYEQYF	TGCGCCAGCAGCCAAGAGAGGACTAGCGGGAGCTACGAGCAGTACTTC
NA	TRBV7-2	TRBJ2-1	NA	CASSSYGGEQFF	TGTGCCAGCAGCTCCTACGGGGGTGAGCAGTTCTTC
NA	TRBV11-2	TRBJ1-3	once	CASSPWQAGGNTIYF	TGTGCCAGCAGCCCCTGGCAGGCAGGGGGAAACACCATATATTTT
TRBD1	TRBV27	TRBJ1-2	NA	CASSPRGRLNYGYTF	TGTGCCAGCAGTCCAAGGGGGCGTTTGAACTATGGCTACACCTTC
TRBD1	TRBV5-5	TRBJ2-7	once	CASSLGTWDREGQYF	TGTGCCAGCAGCTTGGGGACTTGGGACAGGGAAGGGCAGTACTTC
NA	TRBV5-1	TRBJ2-1	NA	CASSLDINEQFF	TGCGCCAGCAGCTTGGACATCAATGAGCAGTTCTTC
NA	TRBV27	TRBJ2-3	NA	CASRRGWVTDTQYF	TGTGCCAGCAGGAGGGGGTGGGTCACAGATACGCAGTATTTT
NA	TRBV3-1/TRBV3-2	TRBJ1-6	NA	CASSQDNWAPLHF	TGTGCCAGCAGCCAAGATAACTGGGCACCCCTCCACTTT
NA	TRBV10-1	TRBJ2-7	NA	CASSDARNYEQYF	TGCGCCAGCAGTGATGCCAGAAACTACGAGCAGTACTTC
NA	TRBV21-1	TRBJ2-1	NA	CASSKEVCRPSGNEQFF	TGTGCCAGCAGCAAAGAGGTTTGTAGGCCTAGTGGCAATGAGCAGTTCTTC
NA	TRBV18	TRBJ1-1	NA	CASSPPEGNEAFF	TGTGCCAGCTCACCACCCGAGGGTAATGAAGCTTTCTTT
TRBD1	TRBV2	TRBJ2-7	NA	CASLGLGTGGFYEQYF	TGTGCCAGCTTAGGCCTCGGGACAGGGGGATTCTACGAGCAGTACTTC
TRBD1	TRBV19	TRBJ1-6	NA	CASREPGGGAENSPLHF	TGTGCCAGTAGGGAACCGGGAGGGGGCGCAGAAAATTCACCCCTCCACTTT
TRBD1	TRBV4-1	TRBJ2-3	NA	CASRGTVSSTDTQYF	TGCGCCAGCAGAGGGACAGTCTCTAGCACAGATACGCAGTATTTT
TRBD2	TRBV2	TRBJ2-1	NA	CASRPGLAGVGEQFF	TGTGCCAGCAGGCCGGGACTAGCGGGAGTTGGTGAGCAGTTCTTC
NA	TRBV11-2	TRBJ2-1	NA	CASSLAGSSYNEQFF	TGTGCCAGCAGCTTAGCGGGTAGCTCCTACAATGAGCAGTTCTTC
NA	TRBV6-5	TRBJ1-4	NA	CASSSQGSNEKLFF	TGTGCCAGCAGTAGTCAGGGGTCTAATGAAAAACTGTTTTTT
NA	TRBV4-2	TRBJ2-3	NA	CASSQGVSVRTDTQYF	TGTGCCAGCAGCCAAGGGGTTAGCGTACGGACAGATACGCAGTATTTT